This TCR beta chain emerged from a study of blood T cell repertoires in COVID-19. Study processing details: Nucleated cell counts were estimated from reference gene primer amplification. Sequencing used immunoSEQ multiplex PCR; TCRdb keeps in-frame clones, though not all of them. V and J calls and clone size are as listed in that table; D and trimming were resolved from the DNA. Of roughly 90,000 clones detected, around 87% appear once; the ten largest clones hold roughly 1.1%. This receptor was obtained from a human donor in a cohort sampled during active COVID-19. Sequenced: peripheral blood.

The CDR3 DNA sequence: TGTGCCAGCAGCTCAACGACTAGCGGGGGGCCAGATACGCAGTATTTT. Translation gives CASSSTTSGGPDTQYF. The chain couples TRBV3-1 (or the pseudogene TRBV3-2) to TRBJ2-3, with 13 nucleotides matching TRBD2. Trimming took 5 bases from V and 4 from J; bases not matched to a gene: 6. The CDR3 totals 16 residues. The germline V gene encodes CDR1 LGHDT and CDR2 YNNKEL (reference sequence).